This T cell receptor beta chain came from a study of blood T cell repertoires in COVID-19. About the study: Acute and convalescent COVID-19 specimens originated in the United States, Italy and Spain. T cells, B-cell-depleted T cells, or PBMCs supplied cDNA or gDNA.

CDR3 length: 13 amino acids. The V gene's germline CDR1 is KGHSH and CDR2 LQKENI. The V end lost 0 bases, the J end lost 7 bases, and 9 bases lay between the germline ends. Using immunoSEQ multiplex PCR, the repertoire was profiled, and TCRdb retains in-frame clones only, with some absent. The repertoire holds more than 150,000 clones, with 85% to 95% as singletons. The chain employs TRBV18 and TRBJ1-2; perhaps TRBD1 as D (6 bases). Specimen: peripheral blood. The TCR originated in a man aged 50-60 years with acute or convalescent COVID-19. CDR3 sequence reads: CASSPPAGAGYTF. The CDR3 DNA reads TGTGCCAGCTCACCACCGGCAGGGGCTGGCTACACCTTC.